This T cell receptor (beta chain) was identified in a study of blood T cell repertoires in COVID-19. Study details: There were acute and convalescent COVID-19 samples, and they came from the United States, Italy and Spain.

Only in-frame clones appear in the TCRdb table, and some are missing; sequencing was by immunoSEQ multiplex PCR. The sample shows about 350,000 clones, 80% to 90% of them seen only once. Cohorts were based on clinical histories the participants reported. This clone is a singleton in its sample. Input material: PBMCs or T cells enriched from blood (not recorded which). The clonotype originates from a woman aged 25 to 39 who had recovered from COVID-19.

The CDR3 nucleotides are TGTGCCAGCAGCCAGGAGGGTTCCACAGTAACAGATACGCAGTATTTT. Translated, it gives CASSQEGSTVTDTQYF. The chain carries TRBV3-1 (or the pseudogene TRBV3-2) and TRBJ2-3, with a tentative D call TRBD2 (6 bases). Trimming left V 3 bases short and J 3 bases short, with 16 bases between. The CDR3 has 16 residues. CDR1 LGHDT and CDR2 YNNKEL come from the germline V gene (reference sequence).